This TCR beta chain was identified in a study of CD8 T cells in Susac syndrome. Sequencing of TCR beta, carried out with a high-throughput approach, was applied to CD8+ and CD4+ T cells from the blood. RNA was extracted with the RNeasy kit, and a quantity of about 0.45 to 1 ug was reverse transcribed using random hexamers. An immunoSEQ multiplex PCR amplified TCR beta CDR3 over 54 Vbeta and 13 Jbeta. Each CDR3 protein gets one entry after TCRdb re-called the immunoSEQ multiplex PCR reads with MiXCR. The sample has 150,000 or so distinct CDR3 sequences, approximately 90% seen once. This receptor was obtained from a human donor in good health. Input material: CD4+ T cells from PBMCs.

The chain's CDR3 is CASSQRPPGANVLTF. The CDR3, as DNA: TGTGCCAGCAGCCAACGTCCCCCTGGGGCCAACGTCCTGACTTTC. The gene calls are TRBV3-1 and TRBJ2-6; no reliable D call. The CDR3 is made up of 15 amino acids. Trimming cost V 2 bases and J 2 bases, with 7 bases left between them. In germline, CDR1 is LGHDT, CDR2 YNNKEL (reference sequence).